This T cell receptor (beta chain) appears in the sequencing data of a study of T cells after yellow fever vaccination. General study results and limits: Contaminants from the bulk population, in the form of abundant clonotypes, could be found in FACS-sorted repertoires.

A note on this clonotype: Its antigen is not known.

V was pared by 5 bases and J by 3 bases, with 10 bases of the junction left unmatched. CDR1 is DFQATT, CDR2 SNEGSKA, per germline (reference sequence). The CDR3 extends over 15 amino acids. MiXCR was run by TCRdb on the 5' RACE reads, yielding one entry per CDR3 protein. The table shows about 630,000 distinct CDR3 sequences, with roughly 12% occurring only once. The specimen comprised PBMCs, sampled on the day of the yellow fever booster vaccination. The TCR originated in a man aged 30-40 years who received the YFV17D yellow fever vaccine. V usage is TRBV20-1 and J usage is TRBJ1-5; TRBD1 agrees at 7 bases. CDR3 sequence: CSAPSGGRFNQPQHF. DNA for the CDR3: TGCAGTGCTCCTTCAGGGGGGCGATTCAATCAGCCCCAGCATTTT.